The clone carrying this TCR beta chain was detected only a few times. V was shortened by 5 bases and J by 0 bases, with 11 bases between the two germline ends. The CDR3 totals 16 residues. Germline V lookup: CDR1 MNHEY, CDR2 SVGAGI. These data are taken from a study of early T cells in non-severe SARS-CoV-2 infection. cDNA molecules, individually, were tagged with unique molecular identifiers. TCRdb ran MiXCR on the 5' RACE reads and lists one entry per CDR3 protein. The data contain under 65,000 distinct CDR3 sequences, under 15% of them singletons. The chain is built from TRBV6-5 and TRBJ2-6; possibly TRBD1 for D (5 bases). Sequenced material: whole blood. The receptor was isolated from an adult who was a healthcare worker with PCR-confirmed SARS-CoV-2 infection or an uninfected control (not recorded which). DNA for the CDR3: TGTGCCAGCAGTGCTGACAGTCACTCTGGGGCCAACGTCCTGACTTTC. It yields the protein CASSADSHSGANVLTF.